The 11 T cell receptor beta chains reported below all come from one sample, sequenced in a study of vaccination and CD4 T cells after COVID-19. An Oncomine TCR Beta short-read assay was used to sequence the DNA from cultured CD4+ T cells. TCRdb redid the calling of the PCR reads with MiXCR, one entry per CDR3 protein. The sample contains some 16,000 distinct CDR3 sequences, about 40% of which appear only once. Documented treatment: roughly 10-day PBMC culture with coronavirus spike peptide pools or control peptides (ViraFEST assay). These TCRs are of unknown antigen specificity. This material consisted of CD4+ T cells from blood, cultured in vitro, taken before SARS-CoV-2 vaccination. The receptor set was obtained from a human donor who received a COVID-19 vaccine.

This clonotype came up a few times. The chain has TRBV19 and TRBJ1-1; possibly TRBD1 for D (5 bases). Germline V gene data show CDR1 as LNHDA and CDR2 as SQIVND (reference sequence). The CDR3 loop spans 15 amino acids. Trimming pared 6 bases from V and 3 bases from J, leaving 17 bases between. The CDR3 is CASSKMGQQDTEAFF. The CDR3 DNA follows: TGTGCCAGTAGCAAGATGGGGCAGCAGGACACTGAAGCTTTCTTT.

This clonotype has just a few counts. V usage is TRBV19 and J usage is TRBJ1-4, with 8 bases matching TRBD1. V lost 4 bases, J lost 4 bases, and 5 bases stayed unmatched. Per germline, CDR1 LNHDA and CDR2 SQIVND (reference sequence). The CDR3 extends over 15 amino acids. CDR3 nucleotide sequence: TGTGCCAGTAGTACCCAGGGGGCGGGTAATGAAAAACTGTTTTTT. Amino acids: CASSTQGAGNEKLFF.

The chain links TRBV19 to TRBJ1-2, with D hard to call. The germline gives CDR1 LNHDA, CDR2 SQIVND (reference sequence). The germline V and J ends were trimmed by 3 bases and 4 bases, with 9 bases remaining between them. The length of the CDR3 is 13 residues. CDR3 amino acids: CASSMRMSYGYTF. CDR3 DNA: TGTGCCAGTAGTATGAGGATGTCCTATGGCTACACCTTC.

The V gene is TRBV20-1, the J gene TRBJ2-7, with 8 bases fitting TRBD1. Germline loops: CDR1 DFQATT, CDR2 SNEGSKA (reference sequence). The CDR3 totals 13 residues. The V segment lost 6 bases and the J segment 5 bases; nucleotides outside the gene matches: 9. The CDR3 spells CSATTGAADEQYF. The CDR3 DNA reads as TGCAGTGCAACGACAGGGGCCGCCGACGAGCAGTACTTC.

The chain links TRBV11-2 to TRBJ2-3; TRBD2 agrees at 8 bases. The CDR3 consists of 16 residues. Germline V lookup: CDR1 SGHAT, CDR2 FQNNGV. V lost 1 base and J lost 0; bases outside the gene matches: 3. The CDR3: CASSLAGGGSTDTQYF. The DNA of the CDR3 is TGTGCCAGCAGCTTAGCTGGCGGGGGGAGCACAGATACGCAGTATTTT.

This clonotype came up a few times. This chain joins TRBV3-1 and TRBJ1-2, with 7 bases that match TRBD1. Germline lookup yields CDR1 LGHDT and CDR2 YNNKEL (reference sequence). Unmatched junction bases numbered 13, after V lost 6 bases and J lost 6 bases. This CDR3 has 15 residues. The CDR3 region is CASRDPSGTDNGYTF. DNA for the CDR3: TGTGCCAGCAGAGATCCCTCCGGGACAGACAATGGCTACACCTTC. The full variable domain, its missing parts supplied by reference TRBV3-1 and TRBJ1-2, is DTAVSQTPKYLVTQMGNDKSIKCEQNLGHDTMYWYKQDSKKFLKIMFSYNNKELIINETVPNRFSPKSPDKAHLNLHINSLELGDSAVYFCASRDPSGTDNGYTFGSGTRLTVV.

The rearrangement joins TRBV20-1 to TRBJ2-3; TRBD1 aligns across 7 bases. V was pared by 3 bases and J by 6 bases, with 12 bases of the junction left unmatched. The CDR3 has 15 amino acids. CDR1 and CDR2 from the germline V gene are DFQATT and SNEGSKA (reference sequence). Here the CDR3 DNA reads TGCAGTGCTAGTCTCAGGGGGTCTTTTGTGGATACGCAGTATTTT. It encodes CSASLRGSFVDTQYF.

The chain employs TRBV30 and TRBJ2-1; the match to TRBD1 covers 7 bases. Germline V gives CDR1 GTSNPN, CDR2 SVGIG (reference sequence). V trimming: 1 base; J trimming: 8 bases; junction bases outside the gene matches: 2. The CDR3 covers 12 residues. The chain's CDR3 is CAWSGQGHEQFF. The CDR3 DNA reads TGTGCCTGGAGTGGACAGGGCCATGAGCAGTTCTTC.

The V call is TRBV29-1, the J call TRBJ2-4; D possibly matches TRBD1 or TRBD2 (5 bases each). Germline V gene lookup returns CDR1 SQVTM and CDR2 ANQGSEA. The CDR3 loop spans 13 amino acids. Trimming stripped 1 base from V and 2 bases from J, with 6 bases between. CDR3 nucleotide sequence: TGCAGCGTTGAAGGGGGGACCAAAAACATTCAGTACTTC. Amino acid sequence: CSVEGGTKNIQYF.

The chain links TRBV5-5 to TRBJ2-2; possibly TRBD1 for D (6 bases). The germline V gene encodes CDR1 SGHKS and CDR2 YYEKEE (reference sequence). The CDR3 sequence is 14 residues long. Trimming removed 0 bases from V and 6 bases from J, with 9 bases in between. CDR3 sequence (DNA): TGTGCCAGCAGCTTGGTTCCAGGGGCCGGGGAGCTGTTTTTT. Its translation: CASSLVPGAGELFF.

This chain links TRBV12-3 or TRBV12-4 with TRBJ1-2; TRBD1 agrees at 11 bases. The CDR3 sequence is 14 residues long. J was trimmed by 5 bases and V by 6 bases; bases with no gene match: 5. Written as DNA, the CDR3 is TGTGCCAGCAGGCCAGGACAGGGGGCTTATGGCTACACCTTC. This sequence encodes CASRPGQGAYGYTF.